This is a list of T cell receptor beta chains from one sample in a study of regulatory T cells in long-lasting Graves disease. TCRdb recomputed calls from the multiplex PCR reads with MiXCR, one row per CDR3 protein. The sample consists of around 420,000 distinct CDR3 sequences, around 16% of them appearing once. This material consisted of peripheral blood mononuclear cells (PBMCs), taken at new diagnosis, from a patient treated with antithyroid drugs. The receptors come from a female donor with Graves disease. The conserved cysteine and the conserved F or W are not part of the CDR3 here. Fields, in order: V gene, CDR3 length, CDR3 protein.

v_gene: TRBV5-1
len: 12
CDR3aa: ASSQTGDNEKLF

v_gene: TRBV9
len: 12
CDR3aa: ASSVGATNEKLF

v_gene: TRBV4-1
len: 14
CDR3aa: ASSEDSGGATDTQY

v_gene: TRBV5-1
len: 16
CDR3aa: ASSLAFRLAGVDNEQF

v_gene: TRBV5-4
len: 13
CDR3aa: ASSLAQGARNEQF

v_gene: TRBV9
len: 12
CDR3aa: ASSVGTENEKLF

v_gene: TRBV12-3/TRBV12-4
len: 11
CDR3aa: ASSLVDSYGYT

v_gene: TRBV29-1
len: 11
CDR3aa: SAGTGSSYEQY

v_gene: TRBV2
len: 11
CDR3aa: ASSAAGGSPLH

v_gene: TRBV6-2/TRBV6-3
len: 14
CDR3aa: ASSRTGVTNTGELF

v_gene: TRBV5-1
len: 12
CDR3aa: ASSPRGRAGELF

v_gene: TRBV13
len: 13
CDR3aa: ASSSKGELNTEAF

v_gene: TRBV12-3/TRBV12-4
len: 13
CDR3aa: ASSPRGARNTEAF

v_gene: TRBV29-1
len: 12
CDR3aa: SVEDPQGLYEQY

v_gene: TRBV15
len: 13
CDR3aa: ATSISGRSTDTQY

v_gene: TRBV2
len: 10
CDR3aa: ASSGYFELLF

v_gene: TRBV27
len: 12
CDR3aa: ASSLRLAGHEQF

v_gene: TRBV12-3/TRBV12-4
len: 12
CDR3aa: ASSPRGAHYGYT

v_gene: TRBV2
len: 12
CDR3aa: ATRDLSSGNTIY

v_gene: TRBV7-9
len: 13
CDR3aa: ASSSGQGIANEQF

v_gene: TRBV19
len: 14
CDR3aa: ASSWEHTSSYNEQF

v_gene: TRBV20-1
len: 12
CDR3aa: SASTSVGTGELF

v_gene: TRBV24-1
len: 13
CDR3aa: ATSVRSGGQETQY

v_gene: TRBV2
len: 12
CDR3aa: ASNWAGGENEQF

v_gene: TRBV5-1
len: 13
CDR3aa: ASSLLDAEGYGYT

v_gene: TRBV20-1
len: 10
CDR3aa: SQRGRRETQY

v_gene: TRBV7-2
len: 11
CDR3aa: ASSFYAGYEQF

v_gene: TRBV7-9
len: 12
CDR3aa: ASSPRGYQETQY

v_gene: TRBV18
len: 13
CDR3aa: ASSPGTGWQETQY

v_gene: TRBV20-1
len: 12
CDR3aa: SARDKEKNTEAF

v_gene: TRBV27
len: 11
CDR3aa: ASKRDINQPQH

v_gene: TRBV10-3
len: 13
CDR3aa: AISEGTAANQPQH

v_gene: TRBV11-1
len: 11
CDR3aa: ASSWQVTDTQY

v_gene: TRBV27
len: 11
CDR3aa: ASSRLATNEQF

v_gene: TRBV27
len: 15
CDR3aa: ASSPELAGLGYNEQF

v_gene: TRBV4-3
len: 13
CDR3aa: ASSQGSTTTDTQY

v_gene: TRBV12-3/TRBV12-4
len: 12
CDR3aa: ASSFQEGGGELF

v_gene: TRBV7-2
len: 17
CDR3aa: ASSFLVQRGARNTDTQY

v_gene: TRBV6-1
len: 11
CDR3aa: ASIGALYQPQH

v_gene: TRBV27
len: 13
CDR3aa: ASWGRDRGAGELF

v_gene: TRBV19
len: 13
CDR3aa: ASSIGGRTIYEQF

v_gene: TRBV2
len: 12
CDR3aa: ASTRTGASYEQY

v_gene: TRBV10-2
len: 11
CDR3aa: ASSETAIYEQY

v_gene: TRBV5-1
len: 12
CDR3aa: ASLAGVGNTEAF

v_gene: TRBV3-1
len: 12
CDR3aa: ASSQGGNNQPQH

v_gene: TRBV7-9
len: 12
CDR3aa: ASSLAGSGNTIY

v_gene: TRBV3-1
len: 12
CDR3aa: ASSQVDRPETQY

v_gene: TRBV9
len: 12
CDR3aa: ASSALRGTGELF

v_gene: TRBV20-1
len: 14
CDR3aa: SAGLTSGGSPYEQY

v_gene: TRBV7-9
len: 14
CDR3aa: ASSLNYKGGADTQY

v_gene: TRBV11-2
len: 13
CDR3aa: ASSPDWPTGDTQY

v_gene: TRBV28
len: 13
CDR3aa: ASSEPSAPTDTQY

v_gene: TRBV15
len: 14
CDR3aa: ATSRELDTTNEKLF

v_gene: TRBV3-1
len: 13
CDR3aa: ASRNSEYMNTEAF

v_gene: TRBV20-1
len: 12
CDR3aa: SARWGGAGDEQF

v_gene: TRBV3-1
len: 12
CDR3aa: ASRHAGGNEKLF